This TCR beta chain was captured in a study of blood T cell repertoires in COVID-19 (dated by TCRdb to the early 2020s). About the study as a whole: Samples covering the acute and convalescent phases of COVID-19 were provided by collaborators in the United States, Italy and Spain. The material from the prospective study consisted of cDNA or gDNA derived from T cells, B-cell-depleted T cells, or PBMCs. The dataset comprised deeply sampled blood TCRbeta repertoires from subjects exposed to, actively infected with, or recovered from COVID-19. The repertoires were made available in a free public database intended to serve as a resource for research on the immune response to SARS-CoV-2. The samples were drawn from two sources: the first 160 participants of the ongoing ImmuneRACE study, and some 1,300 subjects contributed by 6 global collaborators. Nearly every sample came with metadata listing a de-identified subject ID, COVID-19 status, age in years and sex. Where available, HLA class I and class II types were taken from metadata supplied by the sample provider and were not determined by assay-based typing.

Overall results and qualifications from the work: The amount of clinical and demographic metadata varied by source and participant and was provided uncurated.

Whole blood was collected in K2EDTA tubes by collaborating institutions according to the institutions' own protocols. For TCRbeta analysis, collaborator samples were shipped as frozen whole blood, as isolated PBMCs, or as DNA extracted from either sample type. Measured from the cysteine to the phenylalanine, the CDR3 is 14 residues long. The entry retains the CDR3 DNA only, 42 bases that are in frame from base 1. The germline V gene yields MGHRA for CDR1 and YSYEKL for CDR2. V and J are truncated by 4 bases and 3 bases respectively, leaving an intervening sequence of 13 bases. Concerning this clone itself: Its antigen is currently not known. No much larger clonotype is one base removed from it; base qualities were not supplied.

TCRbeta CDR3 regions were amplified from genomic DNA by means of the immunoSEQ Assay, a bias-controlled multiplex PCR. In the original analysis: Nucleated cell counts per sample were estimated from amplification of reference gene primers within the assay. Sequence reads were collapsed and filtered to measure the absolute abundance of every unique TCRbeta CDR3 rearrangement. For each sample, productive Simpson clonality was calculated as the square root of Simpson's diversity index over productive rearrangements. The source is immuneACCESS, and TCRdb retained only in-frame sequences with V and J called. Part of the clones is not carried over; for the studies checked, unresolved V genes explain less than half of this, and the remainder is unexplained. The D gene and trimming were derived from the DNA, and the V and J assignments and clone size from that table. The sample contains around 250,000 clones, more than 75% of them found a single time. The ten largest clones add up to approximately 7% of the sample.

The V and J segments used are TRBV4-1 and TRBJ2-7; perhaps TRBD1 is the D gene, with 6 bases matching. The receptor's source is a woman aged 70 to 79 with active or convalescent COVID-19. Sample: peripheral blood. The CDR3 region: CASSRSGQFYEQYF. The nucleotides read TGCGCCAGCAGCCGGTCCGGACAGTTCTACGAGCAGTACTTC.